A selection of T cell receptor beta chains follows, all from one sample in a study of T cell repertoires in cytomegalovirus infection. These receptors' antigens are unknown. TCRdb fed the reads into MiXCR, producing one record per CDR3 protein. The sample contains hundreds of thousands of distinct CDR3 sequences, 25% to 30% of which appear only once. Sample: cultured PBMCs, taken from culture after CMV antigen stimulation. The receptors were sampled from a human donor in good health (CMV status not recorded). Some clones in this sample may be carry-over from other donors' samples. The CDR3 runs from the conserved cysteine through the conserved F or W. Each record gives: D gene, clone size, J gene, V gene, CDR3 protein, CDR3 DNA. D genes are given only for firm matches. A clone size is listed for some rows: how often the clone was seen (once, few, many), or a class if it is expanded.

-,few,TRBJ1-4,TRBV4-2,CASSPGTDGAATNEKLFF,TGTGCCAGCAGCCCAGGGACGGACGGCGCTGCAACTAATGAAAAACTGTTTTTT
TRBD2,-,TRBJ2-1,TRBV10-3,CAISESVGSSGYNEQFF,TGTGCCATCAGTGAGTCGGTCGGGTCTAGCGGGTACAATGAGCAGTTCTTC
-,few,TRBJ2-7,TRBV4-2,CASSQKTASYEQYF,TGTGCCAGCAGCCAAAAGACAGCCTCCTACGAGCAGTACTTC
TRBD2,-,TRBJ2-7,TRBV20-1,CSAILRSGGYEQYF,TGCAGTGCTATCCTCCGGTCGGGGGGCTACGAGCAGTACTTC
-,-,TRBJ1-2,TRBV7-2,CASSLSVDYGYTF,TGTGCCAGCAGCTTATCGGTCGACTATGGCTACACCTTC
-,few,TRBJ2-3,TRBV7-8,CASSLERGGRGTDTQYF,TGTGCCAGCAGCTTAGAAAGGGGAGGCAGGGGGACAGATACGCAGTATTTT
-,few,TRBJ1-1,TRBV10-3,CAISESGGANTEAFF,TGTGCCATCAGTGAGTCGGGGGGCGCAAACACTGAAGCTTTCTTT
TRBD1,-,TRBJ1-2,TRBV12-3/TRBV12-4,CASRPTGFYGYTF,TGTGCCAGCAGGCCGACAGGGTTCTATGGCTACACCTTC
TRBD1,few,TRBJ1-4,TRBV4-1,CASSQGPEGQGYEKLFF,TGCGCCAGCAGCCAAGGTCCTGAGGGACAGGGGTATGAAAAACTGTTTTTT
-,-,TRBJ1-1,TRBV7-9,CASSLGMGENTEAFF,TGTGCCAGCAGCTTAGGCATGGGGGAGAACACTGAAGCTTTCTTT
-,few,TRBJ1-5,TRBV2,CASSVDGGNQPQHF,TGTGCCAGCAGCGTTGACGGGGGGAATCAGCCCCAGCATTTT
-,many,TRBJ2-5,TRBV2,CASNGARGTQETQYF,TGTGCCAGCAACGGGGCTAGAGGAACTCAAGAGACCCAGTACTTC
-,-,TRBJ2-1,TRBV7-6,CASSLVAFYNEQFF,TGTGCCAGCAGCTTGGTAGCCTTCTACAATGAGCAGTTCTTC
-,-,TRBJ1-3,TRBV5-1,CASSLSFDRSRGNTIYF,TGCGCCAGCAGCTTATCCTTTGACAGGTCTCGCGGAAACACCATATATTTT
TRBD1,few,TRBJ2-1,TRBV28,CASSTKRTGYEQFF,TGTGCCAGCAGTACTAAACGGACAGGGTATGAGCAGTTCTTC
TRBD2,many,TRBJ2-3,TRBV6-6,CASSYILAGATDTQYF,TGTGCCAGCAGTTACATACTAGCGGGGGCAACAGATACGCAGTATTTT
-,few,TRBJ1-1,TRBV7-6,CASSKGSNTEAFF,TGTGCCAGCAGCAAGGGCAGCAACACTGAAGCTTTCTTT
-,-,TRBJ1-1,TRBV27,CASSSDTMNTEAFF,TGTGCCAGCAGTTCGGACACCATGAACACTGAAGCTTTCTTT
-,-,TRBJ1-6,TRBV7-6,CASSLKPFAGLAPLHF,TGTGCCAGCAGCTTAAAGCCTTTCGCGGGGTTAGCACCCCTCCACTTT